These 7 T cell receptor beta chains share one sample of origin, sequenced in a study of CD8 T cells in ankylosing spondylitis. TCRdb itself ran the 5' RACE reads through MiXCR, one entry per CDR3 protein. The sample has roughly 230,000 distinct CDR3 sequences; more than 9% are singletons. Material for sequencing was blood, either unsorted or a sorted T cell fraction (not recorded which). Receptors originate from a male donor with ankylosing spondylitis or in good health (not recorded which).

This clonotype was recorded at least ten times. The V gene is TRBV12-3 or TRBV12-4, the J gene TRBJ1-1; 11 bases fit TRBD1. With 5 bases clipped from V and 4 bases from J, the junction kept 6 bases outside the gene matches. The CDR3 has 15 amino acids. CDR3 protein: CASSARTGGGTEAFF. CDR3 DNA: TGTGCCAGCAGTGCAAGGACAGGGGGCGGCACTGAAGCTTTCTTT.

In this sample, this clonotype turned up many times. The chain recombines TRBV10-3 with TRBJ1-2, with D possibly TRBD1 on 5 matching bases. V was clipped by 2 bases and J by 5 bases, with 12 bases between them. The germline CDR1 and CDR2 sequences are ENHRY and SYGVKD. CDR3 length equals 14 residues. In DNA, the CDR3 is TGTGCCATCAGTGAGGTGGGGGAAAGATATGGCTACACCTTC. Its translation: CAISEVGERYGYTF.

The chain has TRBV4-2 and TRBJ2-7; a weak D match, TRBD1 (5 bases). CDR1 and CDR2 (germline): LGHNA, YNFKEQ. This CDR3 region has 13 residues. Trimming removed 2 bases from V and 7 bases from J, with 12 bases in between. The CDR3 nucleotides read TGTGCCAGCAGCCAATCAAATCGACAGGAGCAGTACTTC. This sequence encodes CASSQSNRQEQYF.

This clonotype has at least ten counts. The V and J genes are TRBV15 and TRBJ1-1; D gene uncertain. The germline CDR1 and CDR2 sequences are LNHNV and YYDKDF (reference sequence). The CDR3 has 14 residues. V was trimmed by 0 bases and J by 4 bases, leaving 9 bases between them. DNA for the CDR3: TGTGCCACCAGCAGAGATGTTGAGGCCACTGAAGCTTTCTTT. Translating it yields CATSRDVEATEAFF.

This clonotype was recorded at least ten times. The CDR3 DNA follows: TGCAGTGCTAGAGGGTTTGGACAGCTCCCCTACGAGCAGTACTTC. Its protein is CSARGFGQLPYEQYF. The rearrangement joins TRBV20-1 to TRBJ2-7, with a weak D call TRBD1 (6 bases). This CDR3 region has 15 residues. Germline loops: CDR1 DFQATT, CDR2 SNEGSKA (reference sequence). Trimming left V 1 base short and J 2 bases short, with 15 bases between.

This clonotype has a count of ten or more. The chain combines TRBV25-1 with TRBJ2-5, with 7 bases aligning to TRBD1. The length of the CDR3 is 13 residues. The germline CDR1 and CDR2 sequences are MGHDK and SYGVNS. The V gene end was trimmed by 11 bases and the J gene end by 0 bases; junction bases not matched to a gene: 6. CDR3 nucleotides: TGTGCCGCGCGCGACAGGGACCAAGAGACCCAGTACTTC. This encodes CAARDRDQETQYF.

In its sample, this clonotype was seen many times. This chain links TRBV9 with TRBJ2-3; D assignment may be TRBD1 or TRBD2 (5 bases each). Deletions cut 4 bases from V and 3 bases from J, with 21 bases between. The CDR3 length is 17 residues. In germline, CDR1 is SGDLS, CDR2 YYNGEE. CDR3 nucleotide sequence: TGTGCCAGCAGCTTCTTATCCCGGGACCGGAAGACAGATACGCAGTATTTT. It translates to CASSFLSRDRKTDTQYF.